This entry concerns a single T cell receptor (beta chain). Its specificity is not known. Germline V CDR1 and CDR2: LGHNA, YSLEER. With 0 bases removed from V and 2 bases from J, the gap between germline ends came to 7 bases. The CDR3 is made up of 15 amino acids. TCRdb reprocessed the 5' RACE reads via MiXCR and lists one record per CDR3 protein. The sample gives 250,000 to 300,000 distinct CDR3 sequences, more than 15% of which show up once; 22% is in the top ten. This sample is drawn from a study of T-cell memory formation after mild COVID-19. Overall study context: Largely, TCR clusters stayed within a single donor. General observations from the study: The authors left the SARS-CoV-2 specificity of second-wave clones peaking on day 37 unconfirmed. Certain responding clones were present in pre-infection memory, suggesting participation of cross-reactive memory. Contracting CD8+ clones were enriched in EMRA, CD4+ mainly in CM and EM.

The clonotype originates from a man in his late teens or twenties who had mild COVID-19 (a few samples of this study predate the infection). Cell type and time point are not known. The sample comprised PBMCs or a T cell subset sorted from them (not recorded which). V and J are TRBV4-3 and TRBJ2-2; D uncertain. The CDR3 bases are TGCGCCAGCAGCCAAGAGTGGGTAAACACCGGGGAGCTGTTTTTT. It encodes CASSQEWVNTGELFF.